The T cell receptor (beta chain) described here comes from a study of T cells in localized non-small cell lung cancer (dated by TCRdb to 2018 to 2021). For context, the study as a whole: The study examined T cell repertoires in roughly 240 patients with early-stage NSCLC and compared tumors with uninvolved tumor-adjacent lungs. The cohort comprised a few hundred treatment-naïve NSCLC patients with resected, localized lung tumors. The mean age of the NSCLC patients was under 70 years, with 120 to 150 men and around 110 women. Here is what the overall study found, with its caveats: Higher blood T cell density associated with longer overall survival, while higher adjacent-lung clonality associated with shorter survival. The highest T cell clonality was observed in uninvolved tumor-adjacent lung, where clonality exceeded that of tumor, suggesting that antigenic responses were more focused in uninvolved tumor-adjacent lung. Of the top 100 tumor clones, a median of about 53 were detected in paired uninvolved adjacent lung; some 28 were also among that lung's top 100. Because multi-region tumor sequencing was not done, intratumor heterogeneity could not be ruled out. Since the design was exploratory, TCR variables were selected using unadjusted p-values with no false-discovery rate correction.

To note about this clone: The target of this receptor is not known. No base quality values were provided; no much bigger clone lies one nucleotide off.

Cut back by 0 bases and 0 bases, the V and J ends lie 10 bases apart. According to the germline V gene, CDR1 reads SGHRS and CDR2 reads YFSETQ. The cysteine opens and the phenylalanine closes a CDR3 of 16 amino acids. The retained sequence is limited to the CDR3, 48 bases, with the frame set at the first base. At diagnosis, tumor, uninvolved tumor-adjacent lung and peripheral blood were collected and then preserved as a mix of FFPE and fresh-frozen material. The immunoSEQ Assay was used to sequence TCR beta CDR3 regions from DNA. In the authors' own workflow: To compute T cell density, TCR beta template counts were normalized to usable DNA, which was estimated by amplifying housekeeping genes. The preseqR package was used to estimate richness by extrapolating to 400,000 templates for PBMC samples and to 120,000 templates for tissue samples. Clonality was taken to be one minus Pielou's evenness. To identify tissue-enriched TCRs, differential abundance testing was run on productive amino-acid clonotypes with a minimum total count of 5 and an alpha of 0.1. The Jaccard Index and the Morisita Overlap Index were used to measure repertoire overlap between compartments. GLIPH clustered TCR beta CDR3s with public tetramer-defined viral CDR3s; viral motifs required at least three viral sequences plus V-gene enrichment. TCRdb holds this immuneACCESS table with in-frame rearrangements only. Some clones are missing; in checked studies, unresolved V genes explain under half, and the rest has no known cause. The DNA gave D and trimming, while V, J and clone size come from that table. The sample includes around 2,000 clones, with under 30% observed a single time. Jointly, the top ten make up more than 7% of the sample.

The chain was built from TRBV5-1 and TRBJ1-3, with no confidently assigned D gene. The source was lung tumor tissue, collected before any cancer treatment. This clonotype was sampled from a woman aged 35 to 70 with stage II squamous cell lung carcinoma. The base sequence is TGCGCCAGCAGCTTGGAAGCCCCATCCTCTGGAAACACCATATATTTT. Translated, this gives CASSLEAPSSGNTIYF.